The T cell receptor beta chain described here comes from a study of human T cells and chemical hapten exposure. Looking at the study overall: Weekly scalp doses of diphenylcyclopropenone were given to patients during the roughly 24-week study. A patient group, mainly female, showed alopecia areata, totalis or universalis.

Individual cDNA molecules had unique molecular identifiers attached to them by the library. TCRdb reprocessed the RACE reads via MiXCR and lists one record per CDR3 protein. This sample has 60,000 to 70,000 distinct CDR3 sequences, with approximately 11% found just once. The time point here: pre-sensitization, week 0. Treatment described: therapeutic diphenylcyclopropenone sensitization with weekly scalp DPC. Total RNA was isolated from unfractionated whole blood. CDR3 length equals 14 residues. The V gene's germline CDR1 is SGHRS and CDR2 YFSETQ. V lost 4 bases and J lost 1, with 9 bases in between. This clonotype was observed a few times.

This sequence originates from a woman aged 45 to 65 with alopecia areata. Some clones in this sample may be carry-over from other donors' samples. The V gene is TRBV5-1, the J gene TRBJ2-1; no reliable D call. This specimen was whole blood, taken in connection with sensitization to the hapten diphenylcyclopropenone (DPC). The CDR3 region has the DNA TGCGCCAGCAGCCTAAGCCAATCCTACAATGAGCAGTTCTTC. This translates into CASSLSQSYNEQFF.